The 24 T cell receptor beta chains below come from one sample, sequenced in a study of blood T cell repertoires in COVID-19. Method: immunoSEQ multiplex PCR; TCRdb's copy keeps in-frame clones and lacks some. The table has roughly 150,000 clones, 80% to 90% seen once; the top ten hold roughly an eighth. The sequencing input was peripheral blood. Every receptor here comes from a man aged 18 to 30 with COVID-19, enrolled during active disease.

J is TRBJ2-7 and V is TRBV4-1; D is unclear. In germline, CDR1 is MGHRA, CDR2 YSYEKL. There are 15 residues in the CDR3. V was trimmed by 1 base and J by 1 base, leaving 11 bases between them. Written as DNA, the CDR3 is TGCGCCAGCAGCCAAGCTTCCTGGGCATCCTACGAGCAGTACTTC. Its translation: CASSQASWASYEQYF.

The V call is TRBV28, the J call TRBJ2-7; weak D call: TRBD1 (7 bases). CDR3 length: 16 residues. Germline V gives CDR1 MDHEN, CDR2 SYDVKM. Deletions cut 6 bases from V and 2 bases from J, with 20 bases between. For the CDR3, the DNA is TGTGCCAGCAGCACCGGGGGTATGACAGGGACCTACGAGCAGTACTTC. This sequence encodes CASSTGGMTGTYEQYF. The full variable domain, in which reference TRBV28 and TRBJ2-7 provide the parts outside the CDR3, is DVKVTQSSRYLVKRTGEKVFLECVQDMDHENMFWYRQDPGLGLRLIYFSYDVKMKEKGDIPEGYSVSREKKERFSLILESASTNQTSMYLCASSTGGMTGTYEQYFGPGTRLTVT.

The chain combines TRBV2 with TRBJ2-3, with D perhaps matching TRBD1 (7 bases). This CDR3 spans 18 amino acids. V was pared by 0 bases and J by 1 base, with 17 bases between. Germline lookup yields CDR1 SNHLY and CDR2 FYNNEI. The CDR3 sequence: CASSEAAWTGGGTDTQYF. The DNA for the CDR3 is TGTGCCAGCAGTGAAGCCGCTTGGACAGGAGGGGGCACAGATACGCAGTATTTT.

This chain links TRBV4-2 with TRBJ2-7; 8 nucleotides align to TRBD1. The CDR3 loop spans 17 amino acids. J gave up 2 bases and V 3 bases, and 12 bases lay outside the gene matches. The germline V gene has CDR1 LGHNA and CDR2 YNFKEQ. CDR3 in amino acids: CASSHLRQGIIPYEQYF. CDR3 in DNA: TGTGCCAGCAGCCATCTTCGACAGGGGATTATACCCTACGAGCAGTACTTC.

V gene TRBV4-1 combines with J gene TRBJ2-7, with D maybe TRBD2 (6 bases). This CDR3 is 18 amino acids long. V gave up 4 bases and J gave up 3 bases, with 25 bases separating them. Germline assignment: CDR1 MGHRA and CDR2 YSYEKL. The CDR3, as DNA: TGCGCCAGCAGCCGGGAGTTAGGGAGGATCTCGTTCAACTACGAGCAGTACTTC. Encoded protein: CASSRELGRISFNYEQYF.

The rearrangement uses TRBV24-1 and TRBJ2-7; D unresolved. This CDR3 spans 13 amino acids. Between the trimmed V and J ends, which lost 4 bases and 4 bases, there was a span of 10 bases. CDR1 and CDR2 (germline): KGHDR, SFDVKD. The CDR3 DNA reads as TGTGCCACCAGTGACTCACATCGTTACGAGCAGTACTTC. Amino acids: CATSDSHRYEQYF.

The V gene is TRBV10-1, the J gene TRBJ2-1, with D perhaps TRBD1 (6 bases). V was cut by 3 bases and J by 0 bases, with 15 bases left in between. This CDR3 comprises 17 residues. Germline CDR1 reads WNHNN; CDR2 reads SYGVQD (reference sequence). The CDR3 reads CASSEERGLSSYNEQFF. The DNA of the CDR3 is TGCGCCAGCAGTGAAGAGAGGGGGTTAAGCTCCTACAATGAGCAGTTCTTC.

This sequence joins TRBV3-1 (or the pseudogene TRBV3-2) and TRBJ2-2; tentatively, D is TRBD1 (6 bases). Germline CDR1 is LGHDT and CDR2 is YNNKEL (reference sequence). The CDR3 is 18 amino acids. V was pared by 1 base and J by 9 bases, with 24 bases between. The CDR3 DNA reads TGTGCCAGCAGCCAAGGGGGCCGGCGACAGGTGATGAAAAGGGAGCTGTTTTTT. Its protein is CASSQGGRRQVMKRELFF.

The chain is built from TRBV15 and TRBJ2-7; D is perhaps TRBD2 (6 bases). V was pared by 0 bases and J by 3 bases, with 9 bases between. This CDR3 spans 14 amino acids. Germline CDR1 reads LNHNV; CDR2 reads YYDKDF (reference sequence). CDR3: CATSRDRGYYEQYF. As DNA, the CDR3 is TGTGCCACCAGCAGAGATCGGGGGTACTACGAGCAGTACTTC. Looking up the rest from reference TRBV15 and TRBJ2-7 gives the full variable domain: DAMVIQNPRYQVTQFGKPVTLSCSQTLNHNVMYWYQQKSSQAPKLLFHYYDKDFNNEADTPDNFQSRRPNTSFCFLDIRSPGLGDTAMYLCATSRDRGYYEQYFGPGTRLTVT.

This clone was recorded once. The chain carries TRBV5-1 and TRBJ2-5; D gene ambiguous. Germline V lookup: CDR1 SGHRS, CDR2 YFSETQ. This CDR3 comprises 15 residues. The V end was cut by 4 bases, the J end by 5 bases, with 18 bases between. The CDR3 loop is CASSEVTSSGETQYF. The DNA for the CDR3 is TGCGCCAGCAGCGAAGTAACATCATCCGGGGAGACCCAGTACTTC.

A single count supports this clone. The chain recombines TRBV20-1 with TRBJ1-5, with TRBD1 matching 12 bases. After removal of 3 bases from V and 1 base from J, the junction contained 7 bases not matched to a gene. Germline CDR1 reads DFQATT; CDR2 reads SNEGSKA (reference sequence). This CDR3 region has 17 residues. The CDR3 DNA follows: TGCAGTGCTAGTCGGGACAGGGGGCCAGCGAGCAATCAGCCCCAGCATTTT. Amino acids: CSASRDRGPASNQPQHF.

The chain is built from TRBV28 and TRBJ2-1; 11 nucleotides line up with TRBD2. Germline V gene sequence: CDR1 MDHEN, CDR2 SYDVKM. The V gene end was trimmed by 0 bases and the J gene end by 8 bases; junction bases not matched to a gene: 18. This CDR3 is 20 amino acids long. CDR3 sequence reads: CASSLCPLTSGKISLDEQFF. Written as DNA, the CDR3 is TGTGCCAGCAGTTTATGCCCCCTGACTAGCGGGAAGATTAGTTTGGATGAGCAGTTCTTC.

The V and J genes are TRBV5-4 and TRBJ2-1, with TRBD1 matching 7 bases. This CDR3 is 15 amino acids long. Trimming at V came to 5 bases and at J to 3 bases, leaving 8 bases not matched to a gene. The germline CDR1 and CDR2 sequences are SGHNT and YYREEE (reference sequence). The CDR3 nucleotides are TGTGCCAGCAGATCCGGGACAGAGAGCTACAATGAGCAGTTCTTC. Encoded protein: CASRSGTESYNEQFF.

The V call is TRBV9, the J call TRBJ2-1; D remains ambiguous. CDR3 size: 14 residues. Germline-derived CDR1 and CDR2 are SGDLS and YYNGEE. Trimming removed 3 bases at V and 8 bases at J, with 15 bases between. In DNA, the CDR3 is TGTGCCAGCAGCGCTAGTCATCGGATAGATGAGCAGTTCTTC. Residues: CASSASHRIDEQFF.

The chain combines TRBV6-5 with TRBJ2-7; D unresolved. Germline CDR1 MNHEY, CDR2 SVGAGI. CDR3 length: 11 residues. The V and J ends lost 8 bases and 5 bases respectively, with 10 bases between them. CDR3 sequence reads: CASSREDEQYF. The CDR3 DNA reads TGTGCCAGCTCACGCGAGGACGAGCAGTACTTC.

The chain is built from TRBV28 and TRBJ2-7; 11 bases agree with TRBD2. V shed 4 bases, J shed 2 bases, and the junction held 4 bases outside the gene matches. Germline CDR1 is MDHEN and CDR2 is SYDVKM. The CDR3 is made up of 15 amino acids. DNA of the CDR3: TGTGCCAGCAGTTGGGGACTAGCGGACCCCTACGAGCAGTACTTC. This sequence encodes CASSWGLADPYEQYF.

The count of this clone is one. The chain recombines TRBV2 with TRBJ2-3; TRBD2 aligns across 10 bases. Germline CDR1 reads SNHLY; CDR2 reads FYNNEI. With V trimmed by 9 bases and J by 4 bases, 7 bases remained unmatched. CDR3 length: 14 residues. CDR3 in amino acids: CARAPSGSSDTQYF. The CDR3 DNA sequence: TGTGCCAGGGCCCCTAGCGGGAGTTCAGATACGCAGTATTTT.

The chain links TRBV5-1 to TRBJ2-7; D is uncertain. The germline CDR1 and CDR2 sequences are SGHRS and YFSETQ. V lost 0 bases, J lost 0 bases, and 7 bases lay in between. This CDR3 region has 14 residues. The CDR3 region is CASSLVGDSYEQYF. Here the CDR3 DNA reads TGCGCCAGCAGCTTGGTCGGAGACTCCTACGAGCAGTACTTC.

V usage is TRBV4-2 and J usage is TRBJ1-4, with a weak D call TRBD1 (5 bases). Germline V gene sequence: CDR1 LGHNA, CDR2 YNFKEQ. This CDR3 comprises 15 residues. Trimming cost V 4 bases and J 6 bases, with 15 bases left between them. This chain's CDR3 is CASSPRDSGDEKLFF. The CDR3 coding sequence is TGTGCCAGCAGCCCCCGGGACTCCGGGGATGAAAAACTGTTTTTT.

About this clone itself: Germline is not matched at one junction end, which may reflect a read error. V and J are TRBV6-5 and TRBJ2-1; 11 nucleotides match TRBD2. Germline V lookup: CDR1 MNHEY, CDR2 SVGAGI. This CDR3 region has 16 residues. CDR3 DNA: TGTGCCAGCAGTTTGACTAGCGGGGAACCCTACGATGAGCAGTTCTTC. It encodes CASSLTSGEPYDEQFF.

The CDR3 protein is CASSIRGRRSGQYF. The CDR3 coding sequence is TGTGCCAGTAGTATCAGGGGGAGAAGGAGTGGGCAGTACTTC. The chain is built from TRBV19 and TRBJ2-7; 7 positions match TRBD1. The CDR3 has 14 amino acids. Germline values: CDR1 LNHDA, CDR2 SQIVND (reference sequence). Losses at the gene ends were 3 bases for V and 9 bases for J; bases not matched to a gene: 11.

The chain carries TRBV27 and TRBJ2-1; TRBD1 is a possible D gene (6 bases). The CDR3 is made up of 13 amino acids. Germline values: CDR1 MNHEY, CDR2 SMNVEV (reference sequence). Trimming pared 6 bases from V and 10 bases from J, leaving 16 bases between. CDR3 sequence reads: CASRAAHRVEQFF. DNA of the CDR3: TGTGCCAGCAGGGCCGCCCACAGGGTCGAGCAGTTCTTC.

This chain connects TRBV5-6 to TRBJ2-7; a weak D match, TRBD1 (6 bases). The CDR3 has 12 amino acids. Between the trimmed V and J ends, which lost 2 bases and 6 bases, there was a span of 9 bases. Looked up from germline, CDR1 is SGHDT and CDR2 is YYEEEE. CDR3 in DNA: TGTGCCAGCAGCTTTATGGGGGCCGAGCAGTACTTC. Residues: CASSFMGAEQYF.

In this sample, this clone turned up once. The V call is TRBV19, the J call TRBJ1-2; no clear D gene. The germline V gene encodes CDR1 LNHDA and CDR2 SQIVND (reference sequence). CDR3 length: 14 amino acids. Trimming left V 3 bases short and J 2 bases short, with 10 bases between. The CDR3 nucleotides are TGTGCCAGTAGTATTACAGATGGGAACTATGGCTACACCTTC. This codes for CASSITDGNYGYTF.